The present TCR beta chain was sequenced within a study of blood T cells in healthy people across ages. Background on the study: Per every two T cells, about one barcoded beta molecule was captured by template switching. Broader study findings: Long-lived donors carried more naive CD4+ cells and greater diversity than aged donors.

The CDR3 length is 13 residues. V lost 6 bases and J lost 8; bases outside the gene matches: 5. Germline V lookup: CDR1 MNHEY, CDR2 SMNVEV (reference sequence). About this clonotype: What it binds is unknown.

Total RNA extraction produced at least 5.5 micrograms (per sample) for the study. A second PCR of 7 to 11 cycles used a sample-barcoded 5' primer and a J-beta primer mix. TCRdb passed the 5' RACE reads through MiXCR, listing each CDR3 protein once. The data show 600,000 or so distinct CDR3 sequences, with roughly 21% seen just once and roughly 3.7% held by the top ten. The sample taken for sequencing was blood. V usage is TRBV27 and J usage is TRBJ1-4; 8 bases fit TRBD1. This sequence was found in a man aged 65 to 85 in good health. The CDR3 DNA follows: TGTGCCAGCAGGACAGGGGTGGGGGAAAAACTGTTTTTT. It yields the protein CASRTGVGEKLFF.